The present T cell receptor (beta chain) was sequenced within a study of cytomegalovirus exposure and HLA in healthy donors. Findings of the study overall: Later genetic work tied a missense DCLRE1C variant to beta-chain V and J trimming.

Germline V lookup: CDR1 MGHDK, CDR2 SYGVNS. This CDR3 has 13 amino acids. V was cut by 6 bases and J by 5 bases, with 13 bases left in between. The PCR employed 60 Vbeta primers together with 13 Jbeta primers. Produced via immunoSEQ multiplex PCR; TCRdb's table is partial and in-frame only. This table has about 65,000 clones, 60% to 65% appearing once. Remarks on this clone: Antigen unknown.

The sample consisted of PBMCs. This TCR came from a man aged 30 to 45 in good health and CMV-seronegative. J is TRBJ1-2 and V is TRBV25-1; possible D gene TRBD1, 6 bases. The CDR3 sequence is CASSTDRSYGYTF. CDR3 coding DNA: TGTGCCAGCAGCACCGACAGGAGTTATGGCTACACCTTC.